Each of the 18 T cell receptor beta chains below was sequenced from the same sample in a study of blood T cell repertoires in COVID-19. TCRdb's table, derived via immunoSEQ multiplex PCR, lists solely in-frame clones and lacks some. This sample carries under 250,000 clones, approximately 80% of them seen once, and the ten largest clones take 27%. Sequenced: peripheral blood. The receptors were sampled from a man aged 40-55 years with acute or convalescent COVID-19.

CDR3 coding DNA: TGTGCCAACAGGGGCACGGACACTGAAGCTTTCTTT. Amino acids: CANRGTDTEAFF. The gene calls are TRBV10-3 and TRBJ1-1; 7 bases agree with TRBD1. The CDR3 has 12 amino acids. Germline CDR1 reads ENHRY; CDR2 reads SYGVKD. Trimming cost V 10 bases and J 3 bases; bases outside gene matches: 5.

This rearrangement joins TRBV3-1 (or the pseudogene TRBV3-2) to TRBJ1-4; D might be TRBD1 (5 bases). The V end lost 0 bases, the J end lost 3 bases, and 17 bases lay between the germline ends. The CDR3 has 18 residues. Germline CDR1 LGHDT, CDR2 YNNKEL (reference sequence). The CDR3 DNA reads TGTGCCAGCAGCCAAGATTTCGGGGGTCGGGCGGCTAATGAAAAACTGTTTTTT. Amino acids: CASSQDFGGRAANEKLFF.

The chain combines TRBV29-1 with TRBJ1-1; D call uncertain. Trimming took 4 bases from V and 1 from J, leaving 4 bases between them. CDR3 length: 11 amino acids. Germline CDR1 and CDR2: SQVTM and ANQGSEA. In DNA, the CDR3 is TGCAGCGTTGCTACGAACACTGAAGCTTTCTTT. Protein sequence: CSVATNTEAFF. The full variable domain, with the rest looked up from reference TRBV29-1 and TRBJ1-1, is SAVISQKPSRDICQRGTSLTIQCQVDSQVTMMFWYRQQPGQSLTLIATANQGSEATYESGFVIDKFPISRPNLTFSTLTVSNMSPEDSSIYLCSVATNTEAFFGQGTRLTVV.

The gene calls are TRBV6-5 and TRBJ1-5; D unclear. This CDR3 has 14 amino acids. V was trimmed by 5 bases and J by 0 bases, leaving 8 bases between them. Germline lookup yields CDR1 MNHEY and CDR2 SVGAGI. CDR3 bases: TGTGCCAGCAGTCGGGAAGTTAGCAATCAGCCCCAGCATTTT. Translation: CASSREVSNQPQHF.

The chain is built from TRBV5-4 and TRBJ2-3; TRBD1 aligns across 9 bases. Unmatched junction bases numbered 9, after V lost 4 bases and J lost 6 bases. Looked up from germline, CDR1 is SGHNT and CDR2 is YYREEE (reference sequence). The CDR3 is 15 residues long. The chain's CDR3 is CASSPGQGGLDTQYF. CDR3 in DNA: TGTGCCAGCAGCCCGGGACAGGGTGGTCTCGATACGCAGTATTTT.

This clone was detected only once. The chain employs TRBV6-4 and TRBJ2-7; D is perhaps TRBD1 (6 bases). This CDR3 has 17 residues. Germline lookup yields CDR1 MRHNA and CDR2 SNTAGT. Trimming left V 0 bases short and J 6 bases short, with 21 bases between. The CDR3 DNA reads TGTGCCAGCAGTGACTCAGGTTACGGGACACCACCGGGCGAGCAGTACTTC. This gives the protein CASSDSGYGTPPGEQYF.

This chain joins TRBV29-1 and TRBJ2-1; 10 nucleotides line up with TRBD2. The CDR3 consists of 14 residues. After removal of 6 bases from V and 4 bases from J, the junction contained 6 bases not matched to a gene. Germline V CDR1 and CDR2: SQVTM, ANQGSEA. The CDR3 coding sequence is TGCAGCGTCACCGGGACTAGCGCGTACAATGAGCAGTTCTTC. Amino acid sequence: CSVTGTSAYNEQFF.

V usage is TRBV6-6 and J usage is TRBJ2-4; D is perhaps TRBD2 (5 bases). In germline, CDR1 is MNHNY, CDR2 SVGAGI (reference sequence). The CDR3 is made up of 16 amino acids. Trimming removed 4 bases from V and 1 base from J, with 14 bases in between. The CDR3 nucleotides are TGTGCCAGCAGTTGGACTGGAGAGGAGGCCAAAAACATTCAGTACTTC. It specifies CASSWTGEEAKNIQYF.

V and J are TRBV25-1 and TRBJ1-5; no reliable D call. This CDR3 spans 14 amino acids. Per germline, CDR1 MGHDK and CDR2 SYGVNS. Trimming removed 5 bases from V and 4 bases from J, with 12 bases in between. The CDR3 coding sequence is TGTGCCAGCAGTCGAGGGTTGGAGAATCAGCCCCAGCATTTT. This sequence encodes CASSRGLENQPQHF.

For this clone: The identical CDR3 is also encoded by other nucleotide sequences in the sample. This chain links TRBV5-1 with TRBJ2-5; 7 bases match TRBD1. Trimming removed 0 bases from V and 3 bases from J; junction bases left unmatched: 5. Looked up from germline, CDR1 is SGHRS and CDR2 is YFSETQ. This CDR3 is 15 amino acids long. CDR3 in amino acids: CASSLAGTEEETQYF. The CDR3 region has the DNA TGCGCCAGCAGCTTGGCCGGGACAGAAGAAGAGACCCAGTACTTC.

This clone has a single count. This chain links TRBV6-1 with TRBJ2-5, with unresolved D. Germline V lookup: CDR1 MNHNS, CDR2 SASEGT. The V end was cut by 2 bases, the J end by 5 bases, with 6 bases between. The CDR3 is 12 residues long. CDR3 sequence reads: CASSESVETQYF. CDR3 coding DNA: TGTGCCAGCAGTGAATCTGTCGAGACCCAGTACTTC.

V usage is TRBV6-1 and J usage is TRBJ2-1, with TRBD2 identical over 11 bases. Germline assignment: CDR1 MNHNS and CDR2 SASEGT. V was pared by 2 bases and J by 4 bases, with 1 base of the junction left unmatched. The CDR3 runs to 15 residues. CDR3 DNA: TGTGCCAGCAGTGAACTAGCGGGAGGATACAATGAGCAGTTCTTC. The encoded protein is CASSELAGGYNEQFF.

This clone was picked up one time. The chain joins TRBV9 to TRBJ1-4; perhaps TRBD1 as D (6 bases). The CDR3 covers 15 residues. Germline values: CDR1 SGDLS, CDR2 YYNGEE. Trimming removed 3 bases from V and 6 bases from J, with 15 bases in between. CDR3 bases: TGTGCCAGCAGCGCAACAACAGGGATCCATGAAAAACTGTTTTTT. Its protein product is CASSATTGIHEKLFF.

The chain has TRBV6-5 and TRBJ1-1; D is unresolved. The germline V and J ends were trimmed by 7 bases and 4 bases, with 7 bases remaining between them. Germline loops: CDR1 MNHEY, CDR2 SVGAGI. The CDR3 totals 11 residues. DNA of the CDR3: TGTGCCAGCATTCGGGGCACTGAAGCTTTCTTT. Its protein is CASIRGTEAFF.

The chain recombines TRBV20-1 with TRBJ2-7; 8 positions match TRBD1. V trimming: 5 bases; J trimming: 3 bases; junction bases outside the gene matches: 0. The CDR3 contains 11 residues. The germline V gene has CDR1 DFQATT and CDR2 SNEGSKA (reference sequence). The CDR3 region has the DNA TGCAGTGCTGGGACAGGCTACGAGCAGTACTTC. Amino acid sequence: CSAGTGYEQYF.

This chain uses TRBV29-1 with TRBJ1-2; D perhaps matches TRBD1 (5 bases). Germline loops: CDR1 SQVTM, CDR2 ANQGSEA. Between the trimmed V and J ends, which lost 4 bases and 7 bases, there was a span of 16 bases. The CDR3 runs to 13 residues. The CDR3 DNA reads TGCAGCGTTGGATCCCGGCAGGGCGGTGGCTACACCTTC. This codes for CSVGSRQGGGYTF.

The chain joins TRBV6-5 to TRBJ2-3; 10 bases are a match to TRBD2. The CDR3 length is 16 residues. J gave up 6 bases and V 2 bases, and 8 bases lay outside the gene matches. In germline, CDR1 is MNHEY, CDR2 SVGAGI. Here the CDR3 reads CASSYRPSGSRDTQYF. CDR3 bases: TGTGCCAGCAGTTACCGGCCTAGCGGGAGCAGGGATACGCAGTATTTT.

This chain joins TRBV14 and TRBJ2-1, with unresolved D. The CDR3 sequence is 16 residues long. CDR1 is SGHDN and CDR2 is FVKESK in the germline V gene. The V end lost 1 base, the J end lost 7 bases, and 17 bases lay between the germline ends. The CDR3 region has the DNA TGTGCCAGCAGCCAAGGGCCATTTAGCAATATGAATGAGCAGTTCTTC. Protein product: CASSQGPFSNMNEQFF.